These 18 T cell receptor beta chains were all obtained from the same sample, sequenced in a study of cytomegalovirus exposure and HLA in healthy donors. The PCR had 60 Vbeta and 13 Jbeta primers. Assay used: immunoSEQ multiplex PCR; TCRdb lists only in-frame clones, some missing. The sample contains fewer than 300,000 clones, approximately 90% of which appear only once. Material for sequencing was PBMCs. Receptors were obtained from a man aged 40-49 years in good health and CMV-seropositive.

J is TRBJ2-5 and V is TRBV28; 12 positions agree with TRBD2. CDR3 length: 15 residues. CDR1 is MDHEN, CDR2 SYDVKM, per germline. V shed 5 bases, J shed 5 bases, and the junction held 6 bases outside the gene matches. CDR3 region: CASSPSGRARETQYF. CDR3 DNA: TGTGCCAGCAGTCCTAGCGGGAGGGCCCGGGAGACCCAGTACTTC.

V and J are TRBV28 and TRBJ1-1; 7 bases agree with TRBD1. With V trimmed by 2 bases and J by 11 bases, 8 bases remained unmatched. Germline lookup yields CDR1 MDHEN and CDR2 SYDVKM. This CDR3 comprises 13 residues. CDR3 sequence (DNA): TGTGCCAGCAGTTTAGGGACAGACAAATGGGCTTTCTTT. Translated, it gives CASSLGTDKWAFF. Looking up the rest from reference TRBV28 and TRBJ1-1 gives the full variable domain: DVKVTQSSRYLVKRTGEKVFLECVQDMDHENMFWYRQDPGLGLRLIYFSYDVKMKEKGDIPEGYSVSREKKERFSLILESASTNQTSMYLCASSLGTDKWAFFGQGTRLTVV.

V and J are TRBV5-1 and TRBJ2-1; TRBD2 might be the D (7 bases). Germline CDR1 reads SGHRS; CDR2 reads YFSETQ. The CDR3 length is 17 residues. Trimming shortened V by 4 bases and J by 9 bases, and 26 bases separated the two germline ends. CDR3 sequence (DNA): TGCGCCAGCAGCAGGGGGACCCCTAGCGGCTTGGGGCCTGAGCAGTTCTTC. Its protein product is CASSRGTPSGLGPEQFF.

This clone was seen more than once but under ten times. This chain connects TRBV5-1 to TRBJ2-5; TRBD1 matches 7 bases. Trimming at V came to 3 bases and at J to 5 bases, leaving 4 bases not matched to a gene. Germline V gives CDR1 SGHRS, CDR2 YFSETQ. CDR3 length equals 13 residues. This chain's CDR3 is CASSSTGYETQYF. CDR3 nucleotides: TGCGCCAGCAGCTCGACAGGGTATGAGACCCAGTACTTC.

This chain uses TRBV2 with TRBJ2-2; the D gene is possibly TRBD2 (6 bases). CDR3 length: 14 residues. Trimming took 10 bases from V and 5 from J, leaving 17 bases between them. The germline V gene has CDR1 SNHLY and CDR2 FYNNEI. The CDR3 region has the DNA TGTGCCACCCGAGGGGAGGTCTCAACCGGGGAGCTGTTTTTT. Translation: CATRGEVSTGELFF.

The V and J genes are TRBV7-9 and TRBJ2-7; 12 positions match TRBD2. The germline CDR1 and CDR2 sequences are SEHNR and FQNEAQ (reference sequence). Trimming cost V 4 bases and J 3 bases; bases outside gene matches: 13. CDR3 length: 18 residues. The CDR3 nucleotides are TGTGCCAGCAGCTCCCGGACTAGCGGGACCTCACCAGACTACGAGCAGTACTTC. Its translation is CASSSRTSGTSPDYEQYF.

The V gene is TRBV18, the J gene TRBJ1-5; TRBD1 matches 9 bases. This CDR3 is 14 amino acids long. The germline V gene has CDR1 KGHSH and CDR2 LQKENI. V lost 3 bases and J lost 9; bases outside the gene matches: 6. The CDR3 is CASSPDRGSWPQHF. The CDR3 DNA follows: TGTGCCAGCTCACCGGACAGGGGTTCATGGCCCCAGCATTTT.

This clone turned up a few times. This sequence joins TRBV2 and TRBJ2-2, with no clear D. The V gene lost 1 base and the J gene lost 7 bases, with 13 bases spanning the gap. The germline V gene has CDR1 SNHLY and CDR2 FYNNEI. The CDR3 runs to 15 residues. In DNA, the CDR3 is TGTGCCAGCAGTGAAGACAGTCAAGGTTTCGGGGAGCTGTTTTTT. This translates into CASSEDSQGFGELFF.

This sequence joins TRBV5-4 and TRBJ2-3; D perhaps matches TRBD2 (6 bases). Between the trimmed V and J ends, which lost 0 bases and 3 bases, there was a span of 11 bases. Per germline, CDR1 SGHNT and CDR2 YYREEE (reference sequence). The CDR3 is made up of 15 amino acids. This CDR3 reads CASSLGRGWTDTQYF. In DNA, the CDR3 is TGTGCCAGCAGCTTGGGGCGGGGTTGGACAGATACGCAGTATTTT.

The rearrangement uses TRBV6-5 and TRBJ2-3; maybe TRBD2 (6 bases). Germline CDR1 reads MNHEY; CDR2 reads SVGAGI. This CDR3 is 14 amino acids long. Trimming left V 3 bases short and J 6 bases short, with 13 bases between. CDR3 sequence reads: CASSYKGGSDTQYF. The CDR3 DNA reads TGTGCCAGCAGTTATAAGGGAGGTTCCGATACGCAGTATTTT.

The chain combines TRBV19 with TRBJ1-5; D perhaps matches TRBD1 (6 bases). Germline CDR1 is LNHDA and CDR2 is SQIVND (reference sequence). Trimming took 0 bases from V and 6 from J, leaving 15 bases between them. There are 16 residues in the CDR3. The CDR3 region is CASSIDPQGLRQPQHF. The CDR3 DNA sequence: TGTGCCAGTAGTATAGATCCTCAGGGGTTGCGTCAGCCCCAGCATTTT.

This chain uses TRBV10-3 with TRBJ1-1; possibly TRBD1 for D (6 bases). V was shortened by 2 bases and J by 1 base, with 8 bases between the two germline ends. Germline V gene data show CDR1 as ENHRY and CDR2 as SYGVKD. The CDR3 covers 14 residues. The CDR3 nucleotides read TGTGCCATCAGTGAGCGGGGGGCGAACACTGAAGCTTTCTTT. It specifies CAISERGANTEAFF.

The chain employs TRBV27 and TRBJ2-1, with TRBD1 as a possible D gene (6 bases). Trimming cost V 5 bases and J 2 bases, with 16 bases left between them. This CDR3 spans 16 amino acids. Germline V lookup: CDR1 MNHEY, CDR2 SMNVEV (reference sequence). The CDR3 sequence is CASSPDRLGTYNEQFF. Here the CDR3 DNA reads TGTGCCAGCAGTCCTGACAGGCTTGGCACCTACAATGAGCAGTTCTTC.

The rearrangement links TRBV5-4 to TRBJ1-2, with 9 bases matching TRBD1. J gave up 1 base and V 4 bases, and 2 bases lay outside the gene matches. The CDR3 loop spans 14 amino acids. The germline V gene has CDR1 SGHNT and CDR2 YYREEE (reference sequence). The CDR3 is CASSRTGDNYGYTF. CDR3 DNA sequence: TGTGCCAGCAGCCGGACAGGGGATAACTATGGCTACACCTTC. Complete variable domain (other parts from reference TRBV5-4 and TRBJ1-2): ETGVTQSPTHLIKTRGQQVTLRCSSQSGHNTVSWYQQALGQGPQFIFQYYREEENGRGNFPPRFSGLQFPNYSSELNVNALELDDSALYLCASSRTGDNYGYTFGSGTRLTVV.

The genes are TRBV19 and TRBJ2-7; 8 nucleotides agree with TRBD2. The V gene's germline CDR1 is LNHDA and CDR2 SQIVND (reference sequence). J gave up 3 bases and V 3 bases, and 4 bases lay outside the gene matches. There are 14 residues in the CDR3. CDR3 nucleotides: TGTGCCAGTAGTATCTCGGGAGGGCTCTACGAGCAGTACTTC. Translation: CASSISGGLYEQYF.

V is TRBV7-2 and J is TRBJ2-7; possibly TRBD1 for D (6 bases). The CDR3 has 15 residues. Trimming shortened V by 1 base and J by 1 base, and 11 bases separated the two germline ends. The germline V gene encodes CDR1 SGHTA and CDR2 FQGNSA. The CDR3 sequence is CASSLGGGYSYEQYF. CDR3 nucleotides: TGTGCCAGCAGCTTAGGTGGGGGCTATTCCTACGAGCAGTACTTC.

The chain uses TRBV7-6 and TRBJ2-7; 9 positions match TRBD2. V shed 1 base and J 0 bases; nucleotides not matched to a gene: 1. Germline CDR1 is SGHVS and CDR2 is FNYEAQ. The CDR3 consists of 15 residues. The CDR3 here is CASSLDSGSSYEQYF. CDR3 DNA: TGTGCCAGCAGCTTAGATAGCGGGAGCTCCTACGAGCAGTACTTC.

In its sample, this clone was seen once. The chain is built from TRBV2 and TRBJ1-2, with D uncertain. V was pared by 1 base and J by 10 bases, with 7 bases between. CDR1 is SNHLY, CDR2 FYNNEI, per germline. CDR3 length: 11 amino acids. The CDR3 DNA reads TGTGCCAGCAGTGAAGTCGAGTTCTACACCTTC. It translates to CASSEVEFYTF.